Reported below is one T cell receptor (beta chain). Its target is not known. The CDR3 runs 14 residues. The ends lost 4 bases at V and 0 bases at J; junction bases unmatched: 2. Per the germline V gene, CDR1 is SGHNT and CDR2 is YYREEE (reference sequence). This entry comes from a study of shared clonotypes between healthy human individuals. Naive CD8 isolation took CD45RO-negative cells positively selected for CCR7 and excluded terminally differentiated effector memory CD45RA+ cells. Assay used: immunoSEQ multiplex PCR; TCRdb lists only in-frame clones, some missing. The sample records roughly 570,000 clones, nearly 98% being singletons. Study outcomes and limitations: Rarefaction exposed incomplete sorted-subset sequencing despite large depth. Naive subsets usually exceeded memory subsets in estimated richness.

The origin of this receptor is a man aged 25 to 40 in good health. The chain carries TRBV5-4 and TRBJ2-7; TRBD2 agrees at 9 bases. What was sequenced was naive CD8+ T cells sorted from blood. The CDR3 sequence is CASSQTSGSYEQYF. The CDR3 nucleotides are TGTGCCAGCAGCCAGACTAGCGGCTCCTACGAGCAGTACTTC.